The rows below give T cell receptor beta chains drawn from one sample of a study of STAT5B mutations in CD4+ large granular lymphocyte leukemia. Clones were read by immunoSEQ multiplex PCR, and TCRdb kept only the in-frame ones, dropping some. The sample holds just over 40,000 clones, 81% seen once. Sequenced: CD4+ T cells from blood buffy coats. The receptors were gathered from a human donor in good health. Both conserved end residues are part of each CDR3. D genes are given only for firm matches. Not every row has a clone size; where given, it reads once, few, many or a size class.

CDR3nt | CDR3aa | abundance | j_gene | v_gene | d_gene
TGTGCCAGCAGCCCGGGATTAGCGGGAGAGACCCAGTACTTC | CASSPGLAGETQYF | once | TRBJ2-5 | TRBV7-8 | TRBD2
TGTGCCAGCAGCTTGGTAGGGGAGGTAAATTCACCCCTCCACTTT | CASSLVGEVNSPLHF | - | TRBJ1-6 | TRBV5-6 | -
TGTGCCAGCACTCGGACAGGGAACACTGAAGCTTTCTTT | CASTRTGNTEAFF | - | TRBJ1-1 | TRBV28 | TRBD1
TGTGCCAGTAGTGATCAAAGGGGGCCAGGTGAAAAACTGTTTTTT | CASSDQRGPGEKLFF | - | TRBJ1-4 | TRBV19 | TRBD1
TGTGCCAGCAGCTTAAGAACGGGGGGGCCAGATACGCAGTATTTT | CASSLRTGGPDTQYF | - | TRBJ2-3 | TRBV7-8 | TRBD2
TGTGCCATCAGTGAAATGGCGGGGTCAAGCACAGATACGCAGTATTTT | CAISEMAGSSTDTQYF | - | TRBJ2-3 | TRBV10-3 | -
TGTGCCAGCAGTGTGGGCATTCGTGAAAAACTGTTTTTT | CASSVGIREKLFF | - | TRBJ1-4 | TRBV2 | -
TGTGCCAGCAGCTTAGAATACGTCCCACGCTCTGGGGCCAACGTCCTGACTTTC | CASSLEYVPRSGANVLTF | - | TRBJ2-6 | TRBV11-2 | -
TGTGCCAGCTCCAGGATCACAGATACGCAGTATTTT | CASSRITDTQYF | - | TRBJ2-3 | TRBV7-2 | -
TGTGCCAGCAGCCCCCCGGAAAGCGGGAGCGGCTTGTCCTACAATGAGCAGTTCTTC | CASSPPESGSGLSYNEQFF | - | TRBJ2-1 | TRBV7-3 | TRBD2
TGTGCCTGGAATGTGGGCCTCGGAGGAGATACGCAGTATTTT | CAWNVGLGGDTQYF | - | TRBJ2-3 | TRBV30 | -
TGTGCCAGCAGCTTCGGAGAAGGGAAGACCCAGTACTTC | CASSFGEGKTQYF | - | TRBJ2-5 | TRBV7-3 | -
TGCGCCAGCAGTGAAACGGGGTTTAATGAGCAGTTCTTC | CASSETGFNEQFF | - | TRBJ2-1 | TRBV10-1 | -
TGTGCCAGCAGCTTACGTACTATGAACACTGAAGCTTTCTTT | CASSLRTMNTEAFF | - | TRBJ1-1 | TRBV6-6 | -
TGTGCCAGCAGCTTAGAGGGAGGGTTCGAGCAGTACTTC | CASSLEGGFEQYF | - | TRBJ2-7 | TRBV7-9 | TRBD2
TGCGCCAGCAGTGAGAGGAGGGGCCCCACTGAAGCTTTCTTT | CASSERRGPTEAFF | - | TRBJ1-1 | TRBV10-1 | -
TGCGCCAGCAGCCAAGAGGGACAGGCGGCTGGAAACACCATATATTTT | CASSQEGQAAGNTIYF | - | TRBJ1-3 | TRBV4-3 | TRBD1
TGTGCCAGCAGCTTGGATTTGGGAGGGTATAATTCACCCCTCCACTTT | CASSLDLGGYNSPLHF | - | TRBJ1-6 | TRBV5-8 | -
TGTGCCAGCTCACCCGCGGGACACTTCTATGGCTACACCTTC | CASSPAGHFYGYTF | - | TRBJ1-2 | TRBV18 | -
TGTGCCAGCAGCCGAAACAACCGGGTCACAGAGAACACCGGGGAGCTGTTTTTT | CASSRNNRVTENTGELFF | - | TRBJ2-2 | TRBV11-3 | -
TGTGCCAGCAGTGTGGCGACAGGGGGTGGCTACACCTTC | CASSVATGGGYTF | - | TRBJ1-2 | TRBV2 | TRBD1
TGTGCCAGCGGAAGCCCCGGGACGGCGGCCTCCTACAATGAGCAGTTCTTC | CASGSPGTAASYNEQFF | - | TRBJ2-1 | TRBV28 | -
TGTGCCAGCAGTGAATCAAGCAATCAGCCCCAGCATTTT | CASSESSNQPQHF | - | TRBJ1-5 | TRBV6-1 | -
TGTGCCAGCGCAACTCTCTCCTACGAGCAGTACTTC | CASATLSYEQYF | - | TRBJ2-7 | TRBV2 | -
TGTGCCAGCAGTTCGACAGGGGGCCTCGGCGAGCAGTACTTC | CASSSTGGLGEQYF | - | TRBJ2-7 | TRBV6-5 | TRBD1
TGTGCCAGCAGCCCGGACGACTATAGCAATCAGCCCCAGCATTTT | CASSPDDYSNQPQHF | - | TRBJ1-5 | TRBV9 | -
TGTGCCAGCAGTGAACCCGGGACAGGGGGTTGGGGGACCAAAAACATTCAGTACTTC | CASSEPGTGGWGTKNIQYF | once | TRBJ2-4 | TRBV2 | TRBD1
TGTGCCAGTAGGGACATGGATCGGGGCTACACCTTC | CASRDMDRGYTF | once | TRBJ1-2 | TRBV19 | -
TGTGCCAGCAGTGACGGGGGAAACTATGGCTACACCTTC | CASSDGGNYGYTF | - | TRBJ1-2 | TRBV25-1 | -
TGTGCCAGCAGGTACAGGGTGGAGTCCAAAAACATTCAGTACTTC | CASRYRVESKNIQYF | - | TRBJ2-4 | TRBV27 | -
TGTGCCAGCAGCTTAGCGCATGGCAGGTCCATAGGCGAGCAGTACTTC | CASSLAHGRSIGEQYF | - | TRBJ2-7 | TRBV7-6 | -
TGTGCCAGCTCCGCGGGGAGCGAGGGGACCTACGAGCAGTACTTC | CASSAGSEGTYEQYF | - | TRBJ2-7 | TRBV18 | -